This T cell receptor beta chain was observed in a study of blood T cell repertoires in COVID-19. Background on the study: From the United States, Italy and Spain came samples of acute and convalescent COVID-19.

Source study methods: Reference gene primer amplification gave estimated nucleated cell counts. The data were produced by immunoSEQ multiplex PCR, yet TCRdb's version contains in-frame clones alone and is incomplete. The V and J calls and clone size are taken from that table; D and trimming were inferred from the DNA. The sample includes approximately 110,000 clones, about 78% of them seen just once. Material: peripheral blood. This clonotype originated in a human donor in a cohort sampled during active or convalescent COVID-19.

Written as DNA, the CDR3 is TGTGCCAGCAGTTACGACAGGGGCGCGGGCTACGAGCAGTACTTC. It encodes CASSYDRGAGYEQYF. This chain joins TRBV27 and TRBJ2-7; 8 bases are a match to TRBD1. Trimming removed 4 bases from V and 3 bases from J; junction bases left unmatched: 8. Germline CDR1 and CDR2: MNHEY and SMNVEV (reference sequence). This CDR3 contains 15 residues.